One T cell receptor (beta chain) is described in this entry. As processed by the authors: How many nucleated cells were present was estimated from reference gene primer amplification. Sequenced by immunoSEQ multiplex PCR; TCRdb stores in-frame clones only, minus some. D and trimming were read from the DNA, whereas the V and J calls and clone size are those reported in that table. The data show roughly 250,000 clones, about 85% seen once. These data come from a study of blood T cell repertoires in COVID-19. Study summary: The United States, Italy and Spain supplied acute and convalescent COVID-19 samples. PBMCs, B-cell-depleted T cells, or T cells provided the cDNA or gDNA that made up the material.

Material: peripheral blood. This receptor was obtained from a human donor with COVID-19, enrolled during active disease. The donor label of this sample is uncertain.

The CDR3 loop reads CASSSRGGGETQYF. CDR3 sequence (DNA): TGTGCCAGCAGTTCCCGGGGGGGTGGAGAGACCCAGTACTTC. The chain couples TRBV3-1 (or the pseudogene TRBV3-2) to TRBJ2-5, with 8 bases that match TRBD2. The CDR3 is 14 amino acids. The ends lost 6 bases at V and 4 bases at J; junction bases unmatched: 7. From germline, CDR1 is LGHDT and CDR2 YNNKEL (reference sequence).